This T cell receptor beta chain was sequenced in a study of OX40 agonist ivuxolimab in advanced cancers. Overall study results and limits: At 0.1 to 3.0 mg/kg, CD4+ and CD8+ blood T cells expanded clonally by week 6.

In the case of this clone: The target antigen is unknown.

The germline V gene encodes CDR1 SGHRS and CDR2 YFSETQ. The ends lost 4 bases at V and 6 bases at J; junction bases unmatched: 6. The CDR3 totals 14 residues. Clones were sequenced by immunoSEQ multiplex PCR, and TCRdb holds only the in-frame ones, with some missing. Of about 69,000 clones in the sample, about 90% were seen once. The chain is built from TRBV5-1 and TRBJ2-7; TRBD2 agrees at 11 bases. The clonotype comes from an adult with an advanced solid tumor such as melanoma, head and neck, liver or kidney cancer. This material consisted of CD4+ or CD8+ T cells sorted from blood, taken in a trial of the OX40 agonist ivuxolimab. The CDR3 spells CASSLGTSGLEQYF. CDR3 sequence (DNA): TGCGCCAGCAGCCTAGGGACTAGCGGCCTCGAGCAGTACTTC. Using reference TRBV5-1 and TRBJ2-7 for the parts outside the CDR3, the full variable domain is KAGVTQTPRYLIKTRGQQVTLSCSPISGHRSVSWYQQTPGQGLQFLFEYFSETQRNKGNFPGRFSGRQFSNSRSEMNVSTLELGDSALYLCASSLGTSGLEQYFGPGTRLTVT.